This T cell receptor beta chain was obtained from a study of response to subunit inactivated influenza vaccine. Study-wide results and caveats: With each seasonal influenza vaccination, the authors suggested, few new T cells are recruited.

TCRdb fed the RT-PCR reads into MiXCR, producing one record per CDR3 protein. The sample shows 500,000 or so distinct CDR3 sequences, about 15% of them seen only once. This clonotype was counted many times. Its antigen remains unidentified. Germline V gene sequence: CDR1 DFQATT, CDR2 SNEGSKA (reference sequence). This CDR3 comprises 13 residues. Trimming removed 4 bases at V and 1 base at J, with 10 bases between. The gene calls are TRBV20-1 and TRBJ1-1; D gene ambiguous. Source: CD4+ T cells sorted from PBMCs, taken 23 to 25 months after vaccination. This sequence originates from a man aged 45 to 75 who received an inactivated influenza vaccine. The chain's CDR3 is CSAIRTGNTEAFF. CDR3 DNA: TGCAGTGCTATCAGGACGGGGAACACTGAAGCTTTCTTT.